The source of this T cell receptor (beta chain) is a study of shared clonotypes between healthy human individuals. With 1 base clipped from V and 1 base from J, the junction kept 8 bases outside the gene matches. Germline V gives CDR1 GTSNPN, CDR2 SVGIG (reference sequence). CDR3 length: 16 residues. Produced via immunoSEQ multiplex PCR; TCRdb's table is partial and in-frame only. Among around 2.5 million clones listed, approximately 93% were seen once. The source of this sequence is a man younger than 35 in good health. Some clones in this sample may be carry-over from other donors' samples. Sequencing input: naive CD4+ T cells from PBMCs. Subset: CD45RA+ positively selected. The J gene is TRBJ1-1, the V gene TRBV30; 8 bases map to TRBD1. CDR3 coding DNA: TGTGCCTGGAGTGGAGTACCGGGACAGGAGAACACTGAAGCTTTCTTT. Protein: CAWSGVPGQENTEAFF.